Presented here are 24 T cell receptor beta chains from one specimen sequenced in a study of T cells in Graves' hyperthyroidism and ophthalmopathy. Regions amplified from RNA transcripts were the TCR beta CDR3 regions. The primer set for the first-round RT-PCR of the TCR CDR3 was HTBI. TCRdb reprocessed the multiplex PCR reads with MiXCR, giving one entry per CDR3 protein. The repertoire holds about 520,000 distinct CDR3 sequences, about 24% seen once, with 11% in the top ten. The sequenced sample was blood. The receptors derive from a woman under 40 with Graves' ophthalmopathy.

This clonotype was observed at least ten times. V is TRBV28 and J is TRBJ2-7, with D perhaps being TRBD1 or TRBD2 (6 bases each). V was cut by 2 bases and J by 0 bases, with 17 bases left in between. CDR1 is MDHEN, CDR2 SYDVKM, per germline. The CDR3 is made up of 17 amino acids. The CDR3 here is CASSLRSGAPLSYEQYF. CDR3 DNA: TGTGCCAGCAGTTTAAGGTCGGGGGCCCCACTCTCCTACGAGCAGTACTTC.

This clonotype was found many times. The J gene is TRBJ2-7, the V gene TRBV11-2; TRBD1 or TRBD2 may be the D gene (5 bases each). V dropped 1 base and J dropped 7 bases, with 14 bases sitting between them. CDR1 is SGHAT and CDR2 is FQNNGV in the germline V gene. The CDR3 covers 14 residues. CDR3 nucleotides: TGTGCCAGCAGCTTAGTGGGGGACGAAGGGGAGCAGTACTTC. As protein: CASSLVGDEGEQYF.

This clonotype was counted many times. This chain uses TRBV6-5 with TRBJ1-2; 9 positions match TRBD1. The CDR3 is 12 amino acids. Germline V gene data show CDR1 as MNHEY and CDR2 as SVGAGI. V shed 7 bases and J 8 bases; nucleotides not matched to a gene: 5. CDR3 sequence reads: CASTGQGGGYTF. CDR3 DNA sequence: TGTGCCAGCACGGGACAGGGCGGAGGCTACACCTTC.

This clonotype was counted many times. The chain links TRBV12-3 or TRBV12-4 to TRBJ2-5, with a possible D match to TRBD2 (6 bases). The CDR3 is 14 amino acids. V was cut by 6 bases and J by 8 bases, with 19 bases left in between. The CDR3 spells CASSPLIAEATQYF. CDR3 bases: TGTGCCAGCAGCCCACTCATAGCGGAGGCAACCCAGTACTTC.

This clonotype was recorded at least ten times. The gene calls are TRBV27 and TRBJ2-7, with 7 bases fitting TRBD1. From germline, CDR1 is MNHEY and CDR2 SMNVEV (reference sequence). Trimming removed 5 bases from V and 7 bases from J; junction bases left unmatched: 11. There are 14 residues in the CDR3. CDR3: CASSTTDRVREQYF. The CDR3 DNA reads TGTGCCAGCAGTACCACCGACAGGGTAAGGGAGCAGTACTTC.

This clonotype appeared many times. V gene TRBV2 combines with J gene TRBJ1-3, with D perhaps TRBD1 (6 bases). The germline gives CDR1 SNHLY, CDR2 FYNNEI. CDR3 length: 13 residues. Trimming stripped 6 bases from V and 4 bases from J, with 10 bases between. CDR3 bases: TGTGCCAGCAGAACAGGGTTGGGAAACACCATATATTTT. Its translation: CASRTGLGNTIYF.

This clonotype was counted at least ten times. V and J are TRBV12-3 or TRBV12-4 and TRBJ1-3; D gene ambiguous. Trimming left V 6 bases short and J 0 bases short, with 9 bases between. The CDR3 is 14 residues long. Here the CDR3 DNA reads TGTGCCAGCAGGCGCGGGATCTCTGGAAACACCATATATTTT. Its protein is CASRRGISGNTIYF.

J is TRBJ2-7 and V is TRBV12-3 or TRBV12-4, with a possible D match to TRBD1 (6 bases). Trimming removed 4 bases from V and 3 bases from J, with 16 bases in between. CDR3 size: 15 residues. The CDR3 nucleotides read TGTGCCAGCAGTTCCAGGGGATTGGGTAACTACGAGCAGTACTTC. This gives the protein CASSSRGLGNYEQYF.

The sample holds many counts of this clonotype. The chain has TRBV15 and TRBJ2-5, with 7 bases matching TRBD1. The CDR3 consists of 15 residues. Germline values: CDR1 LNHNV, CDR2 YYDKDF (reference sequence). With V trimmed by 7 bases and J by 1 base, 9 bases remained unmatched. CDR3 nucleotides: TGTGCCACCACCACGGACAGGAACATCCAAGAGACCCAGTACTTC. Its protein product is CATTTDRNIQETQYF.

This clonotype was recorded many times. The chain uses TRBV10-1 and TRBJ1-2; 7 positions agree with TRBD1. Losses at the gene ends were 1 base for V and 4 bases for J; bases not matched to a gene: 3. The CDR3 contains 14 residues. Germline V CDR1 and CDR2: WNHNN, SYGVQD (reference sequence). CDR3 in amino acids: CASSEWDRVYGYTF. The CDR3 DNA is TGCGCCAGCAGTGAGTGGGACAGAGTCTATGGCTACACCTTC.

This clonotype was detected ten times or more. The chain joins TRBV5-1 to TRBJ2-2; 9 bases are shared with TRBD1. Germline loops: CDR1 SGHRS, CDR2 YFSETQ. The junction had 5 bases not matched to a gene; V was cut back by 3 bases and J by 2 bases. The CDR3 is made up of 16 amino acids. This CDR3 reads CASSSLQGANTGELFF. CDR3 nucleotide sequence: TGCGCCAGCAGCTCCCTACAGGGGGCAAACACCGGGGAGCTGTTTTTT.

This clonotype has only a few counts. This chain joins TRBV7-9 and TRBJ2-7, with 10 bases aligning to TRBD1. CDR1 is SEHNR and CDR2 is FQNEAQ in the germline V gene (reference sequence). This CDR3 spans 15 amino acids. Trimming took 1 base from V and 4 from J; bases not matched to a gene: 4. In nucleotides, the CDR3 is TGTGCCAGCAGCTTAGGGGGACAGGGGATATACGAGCAGTACTTC. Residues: CASSLGGQGIYEQYF.

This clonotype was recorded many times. The CDR3 region has the DNA TGTGCCAGCATGGTCCCAGACAATCAGCCCCAGCATTTT. It translates to CASMVPDNQPQHF. V is TRBV28 and J is TRBJ1-5; D call uncertain. V was clipped by 7 bases and J by 3 bases, with 10 bases between them. Germline lookup yields CDR1 MDHEN and CDR2 SYDVKM. The CDR3 spans 13 residues. Full variable domain (missing parts from reference TRBV28 and TRBJ1-5): DVKVTQSSRYLVKRTGEKVFLECVQDMDHENMFWYRQDPGLGLRLIYFSYDVKMKEKGDIPEGYSVSREKKERFSLILESASTNQTSMYLCASMVPDNQPQHFGDGTRLSIL.

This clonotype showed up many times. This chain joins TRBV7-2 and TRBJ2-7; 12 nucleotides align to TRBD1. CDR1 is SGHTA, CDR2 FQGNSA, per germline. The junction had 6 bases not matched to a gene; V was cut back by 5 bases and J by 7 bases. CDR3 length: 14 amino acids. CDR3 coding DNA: TGTGCCAGCAGCAGGGACAGGGGGCAATCGGAGCAGTACTTC. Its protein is CASSRDRGQSEQYF.

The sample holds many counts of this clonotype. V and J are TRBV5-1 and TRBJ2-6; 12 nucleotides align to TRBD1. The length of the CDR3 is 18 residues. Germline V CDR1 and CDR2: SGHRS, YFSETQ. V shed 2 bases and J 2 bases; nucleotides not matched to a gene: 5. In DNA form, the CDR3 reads TGCGCCAGCAGCTTTACCGGGACAGGGGGCGCTGGGGCCAACGTCCTGACTTTC. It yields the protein CASSFTGTGGAGANVLTF.

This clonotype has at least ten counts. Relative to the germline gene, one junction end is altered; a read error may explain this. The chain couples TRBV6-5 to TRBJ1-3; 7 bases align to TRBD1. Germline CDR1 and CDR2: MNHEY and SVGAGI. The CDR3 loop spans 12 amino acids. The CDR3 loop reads CASSYSRAGGHF. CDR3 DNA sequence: TGTGCCAGCAGTTACTCTCGGGCAGGGGGACATTTT.

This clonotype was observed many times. The CDR3 here is CASSYDREDQPQHF. CDR3 DNA: TGTGCCAGCAGTTATGACAGGGAGGACCAGCCCCAGCATTTT. The chain employs TRBV12-3 or TRBV12-4 and TRBJ1-5; 7 nucleotides align to TRBD1. There are 14 residues in the CDR3. J lost 7 bases, V lost 4 bases, and 7 bases had no gene match.

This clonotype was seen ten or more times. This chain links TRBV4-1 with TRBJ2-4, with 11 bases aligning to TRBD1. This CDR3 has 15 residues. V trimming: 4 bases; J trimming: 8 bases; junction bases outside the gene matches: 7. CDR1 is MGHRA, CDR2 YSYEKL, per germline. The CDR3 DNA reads TGCGCCAGCAGCCTAACCGGGACAGGGGGTGACATTCAGTACTTC. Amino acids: CASSLTGTGGDIQYF.

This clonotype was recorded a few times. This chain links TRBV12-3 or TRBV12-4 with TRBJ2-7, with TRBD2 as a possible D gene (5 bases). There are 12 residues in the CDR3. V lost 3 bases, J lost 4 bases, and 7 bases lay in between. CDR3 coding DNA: TGTGCCAGCAGTTTGAGGGAGTACGAGCAGTACTTC. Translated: CASSLREYEQYF.

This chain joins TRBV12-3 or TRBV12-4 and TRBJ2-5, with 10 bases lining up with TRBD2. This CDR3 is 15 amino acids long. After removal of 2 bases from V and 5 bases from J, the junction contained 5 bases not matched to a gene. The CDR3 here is CASSLMLAGDETQYF. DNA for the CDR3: TGTGCCAGCAGTTTAATGCTAGCGGGAGATGAGACCCAGTACTTC.

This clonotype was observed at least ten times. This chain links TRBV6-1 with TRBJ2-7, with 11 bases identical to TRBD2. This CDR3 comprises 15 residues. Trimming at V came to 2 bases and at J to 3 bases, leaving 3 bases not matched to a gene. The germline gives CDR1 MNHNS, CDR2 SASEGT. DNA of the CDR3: TGTGCCAGCAGTGAACTAGCGGGGGGAATCTACGAGCAGTACTTC. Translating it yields CASSELAGGIYEQYF.

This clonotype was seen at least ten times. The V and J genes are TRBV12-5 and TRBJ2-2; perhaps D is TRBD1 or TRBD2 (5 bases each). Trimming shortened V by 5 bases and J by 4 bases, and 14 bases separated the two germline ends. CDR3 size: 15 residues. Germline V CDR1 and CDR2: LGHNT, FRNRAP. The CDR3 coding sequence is TGTGCTAGTGGTAGCCCCCAGGGACCCACCGGGGAGCTGTTTTTT. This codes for CASGSPQGPTGELFF.

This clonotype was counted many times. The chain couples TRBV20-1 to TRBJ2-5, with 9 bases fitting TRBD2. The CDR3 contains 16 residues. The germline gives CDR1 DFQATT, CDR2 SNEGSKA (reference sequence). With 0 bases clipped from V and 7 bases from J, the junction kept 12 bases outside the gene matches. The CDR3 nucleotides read TGCAGTGCTAGAGATGACGGCGGGGGGGTGATAGGGACCCAGTACTTC. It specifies CSARDDGGGVIGTQYF.

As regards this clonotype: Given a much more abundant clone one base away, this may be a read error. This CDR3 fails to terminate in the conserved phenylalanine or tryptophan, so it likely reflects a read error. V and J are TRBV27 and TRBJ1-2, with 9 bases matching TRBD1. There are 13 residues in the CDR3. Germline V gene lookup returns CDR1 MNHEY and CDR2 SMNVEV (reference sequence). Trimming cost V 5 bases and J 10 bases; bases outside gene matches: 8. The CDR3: CASSPGTGNDYTL. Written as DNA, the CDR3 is TGTGCCAGCAGTCCCGGGACAGGGAATGACTACACCCTC.